The clone carrying this T cell receptor (beta chain) was counted only a few times. Its antigen is still unknown. Notes on the study in general: Tumor Tregs overlapped most with tumor, then blood, naive CD4+ cells.

The germline gives CDR1 SGDLS, CDR2 YYNGEE. Trimming left V 5 bases short and J 1 base short, with 9 bases between. CDR3 length equals 13 residues. After constant-region reverse-primer amplification, full-length variable regions underwent semi-nested PCR with Nested Universal Primer A. Each CDR3 protein gets one entry after TCRdb re-called the 5' RACE reads with MiXCR. The repertoire holds over 45,000 distinct CDR3 sequences, roughly 28% seen once, with roughly 2.2% in the top ten. Tregs were sorted as CD4+CD25+CD127-/low cells. The TCR comes from a female donor with breast cancer. The sequenced sample was tumor-infiltrating Tregs sorted from the breast tumor. The chain combines TRBV9 with TRBJ2-5; D ambiguous. CDR3: CASSLQFQETQYF. CDR3 nucleotide sequence: TGTGCCAGCAGTCTACAATTCCAAGAGACCCAGTACTTC. Looking up the rest from reference TRBV9 and TRBJ2-5 gives the full variable domain: DSGVTQTPKHLITATGQRVTLRCSPRSGDLSVYWYQQSLDQGLQFLIQYYNGEERAKGNILERFSAQQFPDLHSELNLSSLELGDSALYFCASSLQFQETQYFGPGTRLLVL.